The sample holds one count of the clone carrying this T cell receptor (beta chain). The data were taken from a study of control samples from healthy donors and cancer patients. Produced via immunoSEQ multiplex PCR; TCRdb's table is partial and in-frame only. Of tens of thousands of clones in the sample, over 85% were seen once. The source of this sequence is a woman aged 40 to 50 with lung cancer. Specimen: PBMCs.

The DNA for the CDR3 is TGTGCCAGTAGTGTTCCAGGGGTGCATAACACTGAAGCTTTCTTT. Amino acid sequence: CASSVPGVHNTEAFF. The chain links TRBV19 to TRBJ1-1, with a tentative D call TRBD1 (6 bases). V was pared by 5 bases and J by 2 bases, with 15 bases between. The CDR3 covers 15 residues. The germline CDR1 and CDR2 sequences are LNHDA and SQIVND (reference sequence).